This T cell receptor (beta chain) was found in a study of neurological immune-mediated disorders. Study-wide results and limits: There was no association between the multiple sclerosis repertoire cluster and any clinical or MRI feature.

This clonotype was found a few times. The antigen is undetermined. TCRdb used MiXCR to reprocess the 5' RACE reads, holding one entry per CDR3 protein. The sample holds about 120,000 distinct CDR3 sequences, about 3.4% seen once. The specimen sequenced was PBMCs. The clonotype was recovered from a woman in her 30s with multiple sclerosis.

CDR3 residues: CATCRTGVAANYGYTF. Written as DNA, the CDR3 is TGTGCCACTTGCCGGACAGGGGTTGCCGCTAACTATGGCTACACCTTC. The chain is built from TRBV6-5 and TRBJ1-2, with 9 bases aligning to TRBD1. With V trimmed by 10 bases and J by 0 bases, 12 bases remained unmatched. Germline V lookup: CDR1 MNHEY, CDR2 SVGAGI. The CDR3 is made up of 16 amino acids.